This T cell receptor beta chain came from a study of blood T cell repertoires in COVID-19. Study overall: Specimens from acute and convalescent COVID-19 originated in the United States, Italy and Spain. From T cells, B-cell-depleted T cells, or PBMCs came the material, which was cDNA or gDNA.

Per the original data handling: Researchers report that nucleated cell counts were estimated from reference gene primer amplification. Only in-frame clones appear in the TCRdb table, and some are missing; sequencing was by immunoSEQ multiplex PCR. That table is the source of V, J and clone size, and D and trimming were worked out from the DNA. The sample carries about 170,000 clones, around 82% recorded once. The TCR comes from a human donor with acute or convalescent COVID-19. The donor label of this sample is uncertain. Sequencing was done on a sample of peripheral blood.

CDR3 amino acids: CASSPTTGVSYEQYF. The CDR3 nucleotides are TGTGCCAGCTCACCAACTACGGGAGTATCATACGAGCAGTACTTC. The chain combines TRBV18 with TRBJ2-7; tentative D call: TRBD2 (6 bases). With 2 bases removed from V and 4 bases from J, the gap between germline ends came to 15 bases. The CDR3 spans 15 residues. The germline gives CDR1 KGHSH, CDR2 LQKENI.